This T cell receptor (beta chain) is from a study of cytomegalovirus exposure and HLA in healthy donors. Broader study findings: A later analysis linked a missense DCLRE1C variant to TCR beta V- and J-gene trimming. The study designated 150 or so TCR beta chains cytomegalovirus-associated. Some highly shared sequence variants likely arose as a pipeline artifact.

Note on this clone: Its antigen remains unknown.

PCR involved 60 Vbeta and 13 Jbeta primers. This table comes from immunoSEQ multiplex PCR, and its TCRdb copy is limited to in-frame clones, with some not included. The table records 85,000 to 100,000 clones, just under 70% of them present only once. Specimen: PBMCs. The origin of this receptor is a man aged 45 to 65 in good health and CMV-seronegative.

The CDR3, as DNA: TGTGCCTGGTCACGACTGCATAGCAATCAGCCCCAGCATTTT. Translating it yields CAWSRLHSNQPQHF. The chain combines TRBV30 with TRBJ1-5; no firm D call. Germline-derived CDR1 and CDR2 are GTSNPN and SVGIG (reference sequence). CDR3 size: 14 residues. With 5 bases removed from V and 0 bases from J, the gap between germline ends came to 11 bases.